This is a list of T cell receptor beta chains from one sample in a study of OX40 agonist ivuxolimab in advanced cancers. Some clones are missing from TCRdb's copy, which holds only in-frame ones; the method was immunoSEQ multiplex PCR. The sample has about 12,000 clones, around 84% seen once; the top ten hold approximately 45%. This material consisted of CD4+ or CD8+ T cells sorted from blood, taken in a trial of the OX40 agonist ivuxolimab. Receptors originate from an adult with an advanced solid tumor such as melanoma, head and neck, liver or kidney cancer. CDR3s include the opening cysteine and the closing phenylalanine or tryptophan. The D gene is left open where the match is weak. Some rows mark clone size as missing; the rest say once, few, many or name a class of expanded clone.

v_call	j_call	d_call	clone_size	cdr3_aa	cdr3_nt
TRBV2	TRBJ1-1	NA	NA	CASLVLMNTEAFF	TGTGCCAGCCTGGTCCTCATGAACACTGAAGCTTTCTTT
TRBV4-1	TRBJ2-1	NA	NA	CASSQVTGLFPINNEQFF	TGCGCCAGCAGCCAGGTTACAGGCCTGTTCCCAATAAACAATGAGCAGTTCTTC
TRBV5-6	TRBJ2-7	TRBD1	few	CASSLGSGQIYEQYF	TGTGCCAGCAGCTTGGGTTCGGGACAGATCTACGAGCAGTACTTC
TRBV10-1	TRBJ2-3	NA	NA	CASSESDAGLSTDTQYF	TGCGCCAGCAGTGAGTCGGATGCAGGACTCTCCACAGATACGCAGTATTTT
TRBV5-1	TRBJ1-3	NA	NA	CASSLAPLSGNTIYF	TGCGCCAGCAGCTTGGCGCCCCTCTCTGGAAACACCATATATTTT
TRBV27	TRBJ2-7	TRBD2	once	CASSLSGLAASYEQYF	TGTGCCAGCAGTTTATCTGGACTAGCGGCCTCCTACGAGCAGTACTTC
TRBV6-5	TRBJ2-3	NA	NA	CASSYSWGGTDTQYF	TGTGCCAGCAGTTACTCGTGGGGGGGCACAGATACGCAGTATTTT
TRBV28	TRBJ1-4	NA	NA	CASSTQTENNEKLFF	TGTGCCAGCAGTACCCAGACAGAGAATAATGAAAAACTGTTTTTT
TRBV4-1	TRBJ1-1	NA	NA	CASSHLPGQQIMNTEAFF	TGCGCCAGCAGCCACCTCCCTGGACAGCAAATCATGAACACTGAAGCTTTCTTT
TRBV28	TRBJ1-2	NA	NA	CASSTPWRTFPNYGYTF	TGTGCCAGCAGTACTCCCTGGCGGACATTCCCTAACTATGGCTACACCTTC
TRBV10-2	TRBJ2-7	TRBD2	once	CASSGATSGTGEQYF	TGCGCCAGCAGTGGGGCCACTAGCGGGACCGGGGAGCAGTACTTC
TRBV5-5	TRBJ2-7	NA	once	CASSLDSRPYEQYF	TGTGCCAGCAGCTTGGATTCCAGACCCTACGAGCAGTACTTC
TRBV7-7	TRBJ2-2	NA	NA	CASSSGLGRNTGELFF	TGTGCTAGCAGCTCCGGTCTTGGGAGGAACACCGGGGAGCTGTTTTTT
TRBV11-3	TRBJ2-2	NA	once	CASSPRGFPGELFF	TGTGCCAGCAGCCCCCGAGGGTTCCCCGGGGAGCTGTTTTTT
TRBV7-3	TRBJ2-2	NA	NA	CASSFVGNTGELFF	TGTGCCAGCAGCTTTGTCGGGAACACCGGGGAGCTGTTTTTT
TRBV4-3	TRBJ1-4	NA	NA	CASSHLDRTATNEKLFF	TGCGCCAGCAGCCATTTGGACAGAACTGCAACTAATGAAAAACTGTTTTTT
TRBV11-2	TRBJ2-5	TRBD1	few	CASSHGTGGILQETQYF	TGTGCCAGCAGCCACGGGACAGGGGGCATTCTCCAAGAGACCCAGTACTTC
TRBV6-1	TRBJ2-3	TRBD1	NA	CASSEKPPGTGEDTQYF	TGTGCCAGCAGTGAAAAACCCCCGGGGACAGGGGAAGATACGCAGTATTTT
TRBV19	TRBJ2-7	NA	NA	CASSFGYEQYF	TGTGCCAGTAGTTTTGGCTACGAGCAGTACTTC
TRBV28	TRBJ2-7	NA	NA	CASSSVRSYEQYF	TGTGCCAGCAGTTCAGTCCGCTCCTACGAGCAGTACTTC
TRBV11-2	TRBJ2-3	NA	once	CASSPPGVADTQYF	TGTGCCAGCTCCCCCCCGGGAGTCGCAGATACGCAGTATTTT
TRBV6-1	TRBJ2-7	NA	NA	CASSDWVGSYEQYF	TGTGCCAGCAGTGACTGGGTAGGGTCCTACGAGCAGTACTTC
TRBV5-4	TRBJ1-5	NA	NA	CASSLGGSGGPSSNQPQHF	TGTGCCAGCAGCTTAGGGGGGAGCGGTGGGCCAAGTTCCAATCAGCCCCAGCATTTT
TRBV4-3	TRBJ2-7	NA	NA	CASSQDGATPYEQYF	TGCGCCAGCAGCCAAGATGGGGCTACCCCCTACGAGCAGTACTTC
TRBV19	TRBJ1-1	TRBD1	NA	CASRGTGILGTEAFF	TGTGCCAGTAGGGGGACAGGGATACTCGGCACTGAAGCTTTCTTT
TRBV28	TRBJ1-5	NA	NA	CASYPSLDGRSNQPQHF	TGTGCCAGCTACCCGTCCTTGGACGGCCGGAGCAATCAGCCCCAGCATTTT
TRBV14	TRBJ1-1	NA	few	CASSQVGAFSSNTEAFF	TGTGCCAGCAGCCAAGTGGGGGCCTTTTCGTCGAACACTGAAGCTTTCTTT
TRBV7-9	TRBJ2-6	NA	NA	CASSDLGGVGANVLTF	TGTGCCAGCAGCGACCTCGGGGGAGTTGGGGCCAACGTCCTGACTTTC
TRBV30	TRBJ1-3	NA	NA	CAWSEASFSGNTIYF	TGTGCCTGGAGTGAGGCCAGCTTCTCTGGAAACACCATATATTTT
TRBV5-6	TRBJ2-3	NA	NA	CASSLGDTQYF	TGTGCCAGCAGCTTGGGTGATACGCAGTATTTT
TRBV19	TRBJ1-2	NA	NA	CASSIDGGGGNGYTF	TGTGCCAGTAGTATTGATGGTGGAGGAGGTAATGGCTACACCTTC
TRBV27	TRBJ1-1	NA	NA	CASSRMTGSEAFF	TGTGCCAGCAGCCGAATGACAGGCTCTGAAGCTTTCTTT
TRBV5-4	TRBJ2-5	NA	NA	CASSLEPGETQYF	TGTGCCAGCAGCTTGGAACCCGGGGAGACCCAGTACTTC
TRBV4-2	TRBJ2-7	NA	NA	CASSHHLEGAPYEQYF	TGTGCCAGCAGCCACCATTTGGAGGGAGCCCCCTACGAGCAGTACTTC
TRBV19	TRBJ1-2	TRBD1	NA	CASSTGTAYGYTF	TGTGCCAGTAGTACCGGGACAGCCTATGGCTACACCTTC
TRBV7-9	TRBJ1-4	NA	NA	CASSRQGKGKLFF	TGTGCCAGCAGTCGGCAGGGAAAAGGAAAACTGTTTTTT
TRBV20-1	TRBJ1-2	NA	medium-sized	CSARDPGVYTF	TGCAGTGCTAGAGATCCGGGGGTGTACACCTTC
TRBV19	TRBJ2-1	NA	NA	CASSIGLAVNNEQFF	TGTGCCAGTAGTATAGGCCTAGCAGTTAACAATGAGCAGTTCTTC
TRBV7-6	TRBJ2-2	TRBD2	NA	CASRGLAGRIGELFF	TGTGCCAGCAGAGGTCTAGCGGGACGTATCGGGGAGCTGTTTTTT
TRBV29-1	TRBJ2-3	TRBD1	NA	CSVEQGVADTQYF	TGCAGCGTTGAACAGGGGGTTGCAGATACGCAGTATTTT
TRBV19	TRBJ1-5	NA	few	CASSIDPLQPQHF	TGTGCCAGTAGTATAGACCCCTTACAGCCCCAGCATTTT
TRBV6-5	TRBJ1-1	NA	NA	CASRVTANTEAFF	TGTGCCAGCAGGGTGACGGCGAACACTGAAGCTTTCTTT
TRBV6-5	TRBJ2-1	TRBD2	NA	CASSPGGEQFF	TGTGCCAGCAGCCCGGGGGGGGAGCAGTTCTTC
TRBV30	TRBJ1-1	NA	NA	CAWSDGQLNTEAFF	TGTGCCTGGAGTGACGGACAGTTGAACACTGAAGCTTTCTTT
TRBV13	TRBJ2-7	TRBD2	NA	CASSLMVAGGPREQYF	TGTGCCAGCAGCTTAATGGTAGCGGGAGGGCCGAGAGAGCAGTACTTC
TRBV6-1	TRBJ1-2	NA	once	CASKGTGRDGYTF	TGTGCCAGCAAAGGAACAGGGAGGGATGGCTACACCTTC
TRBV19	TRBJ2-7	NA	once	CASSADKTYEQYF	TGTGCCAGTAGTGCGGACAAGACCTACGAGCAGTACTTC
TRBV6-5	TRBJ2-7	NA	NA	CASSPPGARVYEQYF	TGTGCCAGCAGCCCACCGGGAGCAAGGGTCTACGAGCAGTACTTC
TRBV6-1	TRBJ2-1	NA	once	CASSEVPGESNEQFF	TGTGCCAGCAGTGAAGTACCAGGGGAATCCAATGAGCAGTTCTTC
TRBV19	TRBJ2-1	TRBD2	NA	CASSILAEYNEQFF	TGTGCCAGTAGTATACTAGCGGAATACAATGAGCAGTTCTTC
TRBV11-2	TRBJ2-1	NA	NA	CASSFEGAGDEQFF	TGTGCCAGCAGCTTCGAGGGAGCAGGGGACGAGCAGTTCTTC
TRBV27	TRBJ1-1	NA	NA	CASSLSMNTEAFF	TGTGCCAGCAGTTTATCAATGAACACTGAAGCTTTCTTT
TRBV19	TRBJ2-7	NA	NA	CASSILEGSSYEQYF	TGTGCCAGTAGTATATTGGAGGGGAGCTCCTACGAGCAGTACTTC
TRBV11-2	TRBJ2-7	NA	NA	CASSSRPTYEQYF	TGTGCCAGCAGCTCCCGTCCCACCTACGAGCAGTACTTC
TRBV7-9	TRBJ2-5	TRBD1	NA	CASSPQGQSVGETQYF	TGTGCCAGCAGCCCCCAGGGACAGTCAGTCGGGGAGACCCAGTACTTC